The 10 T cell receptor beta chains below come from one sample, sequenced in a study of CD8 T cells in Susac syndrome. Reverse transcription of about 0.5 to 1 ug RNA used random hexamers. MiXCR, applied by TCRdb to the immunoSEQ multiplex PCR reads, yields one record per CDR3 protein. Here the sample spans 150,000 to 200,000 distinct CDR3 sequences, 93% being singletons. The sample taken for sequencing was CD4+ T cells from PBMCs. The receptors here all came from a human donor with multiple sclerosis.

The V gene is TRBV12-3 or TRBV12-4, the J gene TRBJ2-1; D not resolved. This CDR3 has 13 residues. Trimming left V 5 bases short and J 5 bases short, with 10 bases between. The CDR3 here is CASSVVMDNEQFF. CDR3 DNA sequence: TGTGCCAGCAGTGTTGTTATGGACAATGAGCAGTTCTTC.

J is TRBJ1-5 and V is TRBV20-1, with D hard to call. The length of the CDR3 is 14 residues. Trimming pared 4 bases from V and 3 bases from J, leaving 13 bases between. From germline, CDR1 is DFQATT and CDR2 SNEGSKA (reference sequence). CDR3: CSATTAPNNQPQHF. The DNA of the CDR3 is TGCAGTGCTACCACAGCCCCTAACAATCAGCCCCAGCATTTT.

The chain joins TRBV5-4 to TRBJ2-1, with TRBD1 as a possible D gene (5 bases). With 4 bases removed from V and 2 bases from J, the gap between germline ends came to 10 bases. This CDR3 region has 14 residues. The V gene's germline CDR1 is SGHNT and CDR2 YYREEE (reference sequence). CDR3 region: CASSPQTAYNEQFF. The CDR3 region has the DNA TGTGCCAGCAGCCCCCAGACAGCCTACAATGAGCAGTTCTTC.

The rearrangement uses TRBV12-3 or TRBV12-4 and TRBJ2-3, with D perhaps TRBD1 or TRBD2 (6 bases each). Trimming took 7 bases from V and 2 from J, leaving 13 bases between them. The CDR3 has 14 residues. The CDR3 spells CASILRGHTDTQYF. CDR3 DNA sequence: TGTGCCAGCATCCTCCGGGGGCACACAGATACGCAGTATTTT.

The chain's CDR3 is CASKGEDYEQYF. The DNA for the CDR3 is TGTGCCAGCAAGGGGGAGGACTACGAGCAGTACTTC. This chain joins TRBV2 and TRBJ2-7; perhaps D is TRBD1 or TRBD2 (6 bases each). This CDR3 contains 12 residues. The ends were cut back, 7 bases at V and 3 bases at J, with 10 bases in the middle. Germline V gene data show CDR1 as SNHLY and CDR2 as FYNNEI.

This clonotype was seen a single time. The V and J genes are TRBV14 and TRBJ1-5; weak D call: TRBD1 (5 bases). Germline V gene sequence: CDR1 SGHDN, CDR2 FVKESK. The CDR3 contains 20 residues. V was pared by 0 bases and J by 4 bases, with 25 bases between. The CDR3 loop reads CASSQDEPFETRDVNQPQHF. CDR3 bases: TGTGCCAGCAGCCAAGATGAACCCTTCGAGACCCGGGACGTAAATCAGCCCCAGCATTTT.

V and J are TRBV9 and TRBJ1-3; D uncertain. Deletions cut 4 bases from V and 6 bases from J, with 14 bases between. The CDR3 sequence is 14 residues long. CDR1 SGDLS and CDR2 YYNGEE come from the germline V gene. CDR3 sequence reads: CASSPGPWENTIYF. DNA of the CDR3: TGTGCCAGCAGCCCCGGGCCATGGGAAAACACCATATATTTT.

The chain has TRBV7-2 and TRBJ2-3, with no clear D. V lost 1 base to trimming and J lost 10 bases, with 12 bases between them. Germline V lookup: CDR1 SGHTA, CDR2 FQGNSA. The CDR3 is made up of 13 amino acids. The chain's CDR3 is CASSLVDWRAQYF. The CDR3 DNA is TGTGCCAGCAGCTTAGTGGATTGGCGAGCGCAGTATTTT.

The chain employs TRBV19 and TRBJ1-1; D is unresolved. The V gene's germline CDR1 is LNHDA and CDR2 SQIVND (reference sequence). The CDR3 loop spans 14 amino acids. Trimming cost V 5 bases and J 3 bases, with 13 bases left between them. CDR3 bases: TGTGCCAGTAGTCTACGGACTGGGGACACTGAAGCTTTCTTT. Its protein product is CASSLRTGDTEAFF.

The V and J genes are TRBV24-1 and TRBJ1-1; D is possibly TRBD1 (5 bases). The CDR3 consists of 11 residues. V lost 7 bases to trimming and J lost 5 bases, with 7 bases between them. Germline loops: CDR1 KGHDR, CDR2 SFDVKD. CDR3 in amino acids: CATSQGTEAFF. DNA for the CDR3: TGTGCCACCAGCCAGGGTACTGAAGCTTTCTTT.